This T cell receptor (beta chain) was found in a study of cytomegalovirus exposure and HLA in healthy donors. Losses at the gene ends were 6 bases for V and 1 base for J; bases not matched to a gene: 6. CDR1 is SGHRS, CDR2 YFSETQ, per germline. The length of the CDR3 is 16 residues. Study results and caveats: A classifier reportedly called cytomegalovirus status with high sensitivity and specificity. Altogether, 160 or so TCR beta chains were recorded as cytomegalovirus-associated.

This clone occurred once. Its matching antigen is unknown. Assay used: immunoSEQ multiplex PCR; TCRdb lists only in-frame clones, some missing. The data show 200,000 or so clones, 84% seen once. This clonotype originated in a young woman in good health and CMV-seropositive. The chain recombines TRBV5-1 with TRBJ2-2; 10 bases align to TRBD2. The sample comprised PBMCs. The CDR3 nucleotides read TGCGCCAGCACCCCGGGACTAGCGTTGAACACCGGGGAGCTGTTTTTT. It encodes CASTPGLALNTGELFF.